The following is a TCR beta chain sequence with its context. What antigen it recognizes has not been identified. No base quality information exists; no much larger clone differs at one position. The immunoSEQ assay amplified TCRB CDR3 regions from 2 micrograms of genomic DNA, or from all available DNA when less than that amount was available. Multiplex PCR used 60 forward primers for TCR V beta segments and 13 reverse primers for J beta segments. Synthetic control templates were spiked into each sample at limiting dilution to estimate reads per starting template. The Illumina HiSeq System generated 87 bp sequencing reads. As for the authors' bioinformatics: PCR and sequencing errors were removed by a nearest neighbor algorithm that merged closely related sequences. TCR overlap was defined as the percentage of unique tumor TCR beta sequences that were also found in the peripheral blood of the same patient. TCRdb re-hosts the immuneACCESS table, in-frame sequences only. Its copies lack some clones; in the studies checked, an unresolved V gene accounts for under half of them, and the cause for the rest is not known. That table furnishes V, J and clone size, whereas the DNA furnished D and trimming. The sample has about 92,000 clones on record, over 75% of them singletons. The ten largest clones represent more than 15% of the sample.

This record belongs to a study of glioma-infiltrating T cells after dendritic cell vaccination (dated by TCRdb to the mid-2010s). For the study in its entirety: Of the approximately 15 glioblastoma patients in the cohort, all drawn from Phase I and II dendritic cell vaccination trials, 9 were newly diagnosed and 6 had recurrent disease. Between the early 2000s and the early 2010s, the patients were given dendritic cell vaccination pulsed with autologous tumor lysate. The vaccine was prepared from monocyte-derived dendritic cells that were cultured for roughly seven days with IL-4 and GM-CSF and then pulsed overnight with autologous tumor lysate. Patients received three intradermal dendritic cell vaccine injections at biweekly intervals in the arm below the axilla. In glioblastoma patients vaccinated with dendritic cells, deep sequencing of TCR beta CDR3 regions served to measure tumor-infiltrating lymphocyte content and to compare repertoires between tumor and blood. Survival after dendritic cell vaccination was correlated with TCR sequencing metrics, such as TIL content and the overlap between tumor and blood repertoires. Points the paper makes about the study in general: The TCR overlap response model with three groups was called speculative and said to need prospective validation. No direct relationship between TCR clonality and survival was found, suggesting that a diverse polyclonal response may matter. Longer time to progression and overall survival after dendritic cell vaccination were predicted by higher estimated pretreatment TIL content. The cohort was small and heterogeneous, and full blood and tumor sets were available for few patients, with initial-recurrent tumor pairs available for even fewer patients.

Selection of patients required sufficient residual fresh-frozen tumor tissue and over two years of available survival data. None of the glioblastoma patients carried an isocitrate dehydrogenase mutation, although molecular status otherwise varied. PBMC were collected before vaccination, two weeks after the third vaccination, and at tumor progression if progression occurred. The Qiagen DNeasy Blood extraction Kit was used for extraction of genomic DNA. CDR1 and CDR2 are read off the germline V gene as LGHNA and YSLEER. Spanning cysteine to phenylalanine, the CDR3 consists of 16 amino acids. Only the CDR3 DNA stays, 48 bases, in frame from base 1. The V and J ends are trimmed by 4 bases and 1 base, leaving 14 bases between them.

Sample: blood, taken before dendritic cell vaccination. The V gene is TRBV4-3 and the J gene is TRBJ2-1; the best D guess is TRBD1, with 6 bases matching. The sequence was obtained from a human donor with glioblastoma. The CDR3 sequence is CASSLKTGPSYNEQFF. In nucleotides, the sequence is TGCGCCAGCAGCCTCAAGACAGGCCCATCCTACAATGAGCAGTTCTTC.